The 10 T cell receptor beta chains reported below all come from one sample, sequenced in a study of T cell responses to AZD1222 COVID-19 vaccine. Repertoires were generated with immunoSEQ multiplex PCR, while TCRdb's copy carries only in-frame clones and drops some. This sample has around 150,000 clones, with 88% found just once. Sequencing used peripheral blood, obtained on day 0 of AZD1222 vaccination. Receptor source: an adult in good health.

The V and J genes are TRBV12-3 or TRBV12-4 and TRBJ2-1; D gene ambiguous. This CDR3 comprises 11 residues. Trimming took 5 bases from V and 6 from J, leaving 5 bases between them. The CDR3, as DNA: TGTGCCAGCAGTCGGATCAATGAGCAGTTCTTC. Protein product: CASSRINEQFF.

This rearrangement joins TRBV27 to TRBJ2-5; perhaps D is TRBD1 or TRBD2 (5 bases each). CDR1 and CDR2 (germline): MNHEY, SMNVEV (reference sequence). Deletions cut 4 bases from V and 5 bases from J, with 17 bases between. The CDR3 is 15 residues long. In DNA, the CDR3 is TGTGCCAGCAGTTCTACCGGGACGTATGGTGAGACCCAGTACTTC. Translation: CASSSTGTYGETQYF.

V usage is TRBV18 and J usage is TRBJ2-7; no clear D. Trimming took off 8 bases at V and 6 bases at J, with 11 bases between the two ends. The CDR3 runs to 11 residues. The germline V gene encodes CDR1 KGHSH and CDR2 LQKENI. The CDR3 bases are TGTGCCAGCGCCGTTCACGGCGAGCAGTACTTC. This codes for CASAVHGEQYF.

V and J are TRBV6-5 and TRBJ2-7; TRBD2 matches 10 bases. The V and J ends lost 7 bases and 3 bases, in that order; junction bases with no gene match: 9. CDR1 and CDR2 from the germline V gene are MNHEY and SVGAGI. This CDR3 spans 15 amino acids. The CDR3 DNA is TGTGCCAGCACCGACGGGGCTAGCGGGAGCTACGAGCAGTACTTC. Protein sequence: CASTDGASGSYEQYF.

This CDR3 reads CASRSGGSEAFF. CDR3 nucleotide sequence: TGTGCCAGCAGGTCCGGTGGCAGTGAAGCTTTCTTT. The chain employs TRBV28 and TRBJ1-1; no firm D call. Germline V gives CDR1 MDHEN, CDR2 SYDVKM. The CDR3 runs to 12 residues. Trimming took 6 bases from V and 7 from J, leaving 12 bases between them.

The V and J genes are TRBV11-2 and TRBJ1-3; unclear D gene. CDR1 and CDR2 from the germline V gene are SGHAT and FQNNGV. CDR3 length: 12 residues. Between the trimmed V and J ends, which lost 1 base and 4 bases, there was a span of 2 bases. In nucleotides, the CDR3 is TGTGCCAGCAGCTTAGTCGGAAACACCATATATTTT. Protein sequence: CASSLVGNTIYF. Supplemented by reference TRBV11-2 and TRBJ1-3, the full variable domain reads EAGVAQSPRYKIIEKRQSVAFWCNPISGHATLYWYQQILGQGPKLLIQFQNNGVVDDSQLPKDRFSAERLKGVDSTLKIQPAKLEDSAVYLCASSLVGNTIYFGEGSWLTVV.

This clone has only one observation. V usage is TRBV6-2 or TRBV6-3 and J usage is TRBJ1-6, with D tentatively TRBD1 (6 bases). Deletions cut 4 bases from V and 6 bases from J, with 19 bases between. The CDR3 is 17 amino acids. CDR1 is MNHEY, CDR2 SVGEGT, per germline. DNA for the CDR3: TGTGCCAGCAGTTTCACTGGGACACCCGCGGGTAATTCACCCCTCCACTTT. Protein: CASSFTGTPAGNSPLHF.

J is TRBJ1-1 and V is TRBV6-5; unclear D gene. Germline V gene sequence: CDR1 MNHEY, CDR2 SVGAGI. The CDR3 runs to 13 residues. V was shortened by 0 bases and J by 4 bases, with 6 bases between the two germline ends. CDR3: CASSYSRITEAFF. The CDR3, as DNA: TGTGCCAGCAGTTACTCCAGGATCACTGAAGCTTTCTTT.

V usage is TRBV7-6 and J usage is TRBJ1-1, with 7 bases aligning to TRBD1. Germline V gives CDR1 SGHVS, CDR2 FNYEAQ. The CDR3 length is 15 residues. Trimming took 4 bases from V and 3 from J; bases not matched to a gene: 8. The CDR3 DNA follows: TGTGCCAGCAGCTCCCAGGGGGATGTGTACACTGAAGCTTTCTTT. Amino acid sequence: CASSSQGDVYTEAFF. Complete variable domain (other parts from reference TRBV7-6 and TRBJ1-1): GAGVSQSPRYKVTKRGQDVALRCDPISGHVSLYWYRQALGQGPEFLTYFNYEAQQDKSGLPNDRFSAERPEGSISTLTIQRTEQRDSAMYRCASSSQGDVYTEAFFGQGTRLTVV.

The chain recombines TRBV5-1 with TRBJ2-2; TRBD2 is a possible D gene (6 bases). The CDR3 consists of 15 residues. Trimming left V 1 base short and J 1 base short, with 8 bases between. From germline, CDR1 is SGHRS and CDR2 YFSETQ. The CDR3 DNA sequence: TGCGCCAGCAGCTTGAACGGGGGGAACACCGGGGAGCTGTTTTTT. Translating gives CASSLNGGNTGELFF.